This TCR beta chain is drawn from a study of response to subunit inactivated influenza vaccine. General study findings and limits: Researchers suggested that each seasonal influenza vaccination recruits few new T cells.

In its sample, this clonotype was seen many times. Its antigen is still unknown. TCRdb reprocessed the RT-PCR reads via MiXCR and lists one record per CDR3 protein. The sample yields roughly 570,000 distinct CDR3 sequences, 10% to 15% seen once. The CDR3 runs 15 residues. The V gene lost 0 bases and the J gene lost 6 bases, with 12 bases spanning the gap. Germline V gene lookup returns CDR1 LNHNV and CDR2 YYDKDF (reference sequence). The chain links TRBV15 to TRBJ2-1, with no clear D. Specimen: PBMCs from blood, collected roughly 45 days after vaccination. This receptor was obtained from a man between 45 and 60 years old who received an inactivated influenza vaccine. For the CDR3, the DNA is TGTGCCACCAGCAGAGATCGGGCACTAATCAATGAGCAGTTCTTC. The encoded protein is CATSRDRALINEQFF.